This T cell receptor (beta chain) was obtained from a study of T cell responses to AZD1222 COVID-19 vaccine. Study-wide findings and caveats: With dominance at 160-218 and 743-854, vaccine-associated CD4 TCRs spanned spike. Donors in the cohort were predominantly white British and more often female, and clonal diversity was possibly underestimated. Spike-specific TCRs gained breadth and depth after people received two AZD1222 doses.

Clones were sequenced by immunoSEQ multiplex PCR, and TCRdb holds only the in-frame ones, with some missing. The profile shows about 180,000 clones, 70% to 90% of them singletons. This CDR3 contains 10 residues. Germline V gene sequence: CDR1 SQVTM, CDR2 ANQGSEA. V was pared by 4 bases and J by 5 bases, with 4 bases between. Points on this clone: Its antigen is currently unknown. At the DNA level, this CDR3 is encoded by other sequences in the same sample as well.

Sequences were derived from peripheral blood, sampled 28 days after the second dose of the MenACWY control vaccine. The rearrangement links TRBV29-1 to TRBJ2-3; unclear D gene. This clonotype was obtained from an adult who received the MenACWY meningococcal vaccine as a control. The CDR3 DNA reads as TGCAGCGTTGGGGGAGATACGCAGTATTTT. Amino acid sequence: CSVGGDTQYF.